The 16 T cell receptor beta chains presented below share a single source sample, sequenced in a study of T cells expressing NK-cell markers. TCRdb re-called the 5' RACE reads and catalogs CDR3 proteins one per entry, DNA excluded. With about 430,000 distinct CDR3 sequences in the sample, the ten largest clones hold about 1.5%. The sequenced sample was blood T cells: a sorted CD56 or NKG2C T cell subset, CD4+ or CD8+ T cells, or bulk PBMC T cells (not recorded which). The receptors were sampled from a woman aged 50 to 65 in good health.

CDR3 protein: CASSPFMWTSNEQFF. V gene TRBV12-3 or TRBV12-4 combines with J gene TRBJ2-1. CDR3 size: 15 residues.

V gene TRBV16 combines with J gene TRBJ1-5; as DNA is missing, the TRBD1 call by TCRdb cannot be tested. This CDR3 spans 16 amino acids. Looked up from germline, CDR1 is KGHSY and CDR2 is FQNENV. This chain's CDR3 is CASTRTGWDGNQPQHF.

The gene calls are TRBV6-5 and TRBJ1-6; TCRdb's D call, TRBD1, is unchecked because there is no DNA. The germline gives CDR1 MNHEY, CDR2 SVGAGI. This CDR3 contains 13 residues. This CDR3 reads CAIRRDTNSPLHF.

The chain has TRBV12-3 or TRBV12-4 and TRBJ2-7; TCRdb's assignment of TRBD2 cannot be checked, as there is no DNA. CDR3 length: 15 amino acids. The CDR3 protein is CASTMGLAGVTEQYF.

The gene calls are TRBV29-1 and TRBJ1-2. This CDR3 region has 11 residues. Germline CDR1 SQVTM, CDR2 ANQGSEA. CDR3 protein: CSVGTQYGYTF.

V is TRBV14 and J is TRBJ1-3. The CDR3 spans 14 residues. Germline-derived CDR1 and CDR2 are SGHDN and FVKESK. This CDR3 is CASSQVRAGNTIYF.

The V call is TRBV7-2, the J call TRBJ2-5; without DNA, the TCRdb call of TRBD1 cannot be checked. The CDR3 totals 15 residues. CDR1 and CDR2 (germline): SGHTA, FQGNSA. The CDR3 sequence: CASSLVTGTGSSQYF.

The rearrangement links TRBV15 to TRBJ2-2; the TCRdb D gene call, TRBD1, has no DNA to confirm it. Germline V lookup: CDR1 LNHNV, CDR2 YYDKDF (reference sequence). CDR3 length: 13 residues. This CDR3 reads CATSSVPDGELFF.

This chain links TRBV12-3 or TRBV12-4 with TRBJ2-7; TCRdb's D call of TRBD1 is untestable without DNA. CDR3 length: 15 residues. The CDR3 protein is CASSQAGILAYEQYF.

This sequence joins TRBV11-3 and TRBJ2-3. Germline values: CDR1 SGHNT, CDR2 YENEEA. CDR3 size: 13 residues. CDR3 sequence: CASSLDQSNTQYF.

CDR3 residues: CASSLVGPGSQPQHF. The rearrangement links TRBV27 to TRBJ1-5; TCRdb returns TRBD1, unconfirmable since there is no DNA. The CDR3 totals 15 residues. Germline V CDR1 and CDR2: MNHEY, SMNVEV (reference sequence).

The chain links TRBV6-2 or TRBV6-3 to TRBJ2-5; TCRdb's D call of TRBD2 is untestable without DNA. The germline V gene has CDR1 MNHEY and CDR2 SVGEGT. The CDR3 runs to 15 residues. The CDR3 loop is CASSYSLDRGETQYF.

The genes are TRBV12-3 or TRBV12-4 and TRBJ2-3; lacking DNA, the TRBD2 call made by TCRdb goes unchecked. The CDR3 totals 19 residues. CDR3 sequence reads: CASSLLKLAGGPGTDTQYF.

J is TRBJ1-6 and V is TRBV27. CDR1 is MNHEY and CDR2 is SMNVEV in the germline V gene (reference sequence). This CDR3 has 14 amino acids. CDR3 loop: CASNNGEWTSPLHF.

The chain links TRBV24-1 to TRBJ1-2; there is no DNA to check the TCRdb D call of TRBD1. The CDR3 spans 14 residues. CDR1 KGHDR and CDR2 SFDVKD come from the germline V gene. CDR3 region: CATSDTGFYYGYTF.

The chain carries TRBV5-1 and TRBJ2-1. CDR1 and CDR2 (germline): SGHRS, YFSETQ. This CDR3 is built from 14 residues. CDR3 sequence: CASSLGGLQSEQFF.